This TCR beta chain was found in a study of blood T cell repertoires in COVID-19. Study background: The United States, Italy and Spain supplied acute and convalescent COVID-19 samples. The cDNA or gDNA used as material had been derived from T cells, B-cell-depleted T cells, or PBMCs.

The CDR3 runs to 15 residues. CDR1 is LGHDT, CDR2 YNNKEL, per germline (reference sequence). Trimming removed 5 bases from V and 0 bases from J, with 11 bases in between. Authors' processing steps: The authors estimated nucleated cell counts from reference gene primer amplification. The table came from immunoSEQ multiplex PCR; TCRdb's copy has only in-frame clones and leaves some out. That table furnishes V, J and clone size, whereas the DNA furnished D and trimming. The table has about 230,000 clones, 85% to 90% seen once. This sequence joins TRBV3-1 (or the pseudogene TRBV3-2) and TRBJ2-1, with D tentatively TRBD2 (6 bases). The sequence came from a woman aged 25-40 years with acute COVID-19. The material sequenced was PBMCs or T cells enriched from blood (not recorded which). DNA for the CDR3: TGTGCCAGCAGCTCTCGGGGGTACTCCTACAATGAGCAGTTCTTC. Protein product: CASSSRGYSYNEQFF.